Listed below are T cell receptor beta chains from one sample, sequenced in a study of response to subunit inactivated influenza vaccine. One entry per CDR3 protein, called by TCRdb with MiXCR from the RT-PCR reads. The table shows 400,000 to 650,000 distinct CDR3 sequences, with around 7.9% occurring only once. This specimen was PBMCs from blood, taken around 2 years after vaccination. The origin of the receptors is a man in his fifties or sixties who received an inactivated influenza vaccine. Each CDR3 is given without its conserved first and last residue. The D gene is left open where the match is weak.

J gene: TRBJ2-5; D gene: TRBD1; V gene: TRBV5-4; CDR3 protein: ASSQQGAETQY
J gene: TRBJ1-2; D gene: NA; V gene: TRBV20-1; CDR3 protein: SASSGGQYGYT
J gene: TRBJ2-5; D gene: TRBD1; V gene: TRBV4-2; CDR3 protein: ASSQDLDRGETQY
J gene: TRBJ2-1; D gene: TRBD2; V gene: TRBV11-1; CDR3 protein: ASKLAGTGGIGRAFNEQF
J gene: TRBJ2-5; D gene: TRBD1; V gene: TRBV7-8; CDR3 protein: ASSLRNRGTGLETQY
J gene: TRBJ2-7; D gene: NA; V gene: TRBV12-3/TRBV12-4; CDR3 protein: ASSFYAAEQY
J gene: TRBJ1-5; D gene: NA; V gene: TRBV7-2; CDR3 protein: ASSPRNGMGPQH
J gene: TRBJ2-1; D gene: TRBD2; V gene: TRBV5-4; CDR3 protein: ASSPRGDSYNEQF
J gene: TRBJ2-1; D gene: NA; V gene: TRBV3-1; CDR3 protein: ASSQVLASYNEQF
J gene: TRBJ1-2; D gene: NA; V gene: TRBV29-1; CDR3 protein: SVGSVGYT
J gene: TRBJ2-1; D gene: NA; V gene: TRBV7-9; CDR3 protein: ATREGRNEQF
J gene: TRBJ2-5; D gene: NA; V gene: TRBV7-2; CDR3 protein: ASSLGSAQYQETQY
J gene: TRBJ2-5; D gene: NA; V gene: TRBV3-1; CDR3 protein: ASSQREGVQETQY
J gene: TRBJ2-1; D gene: TRBD1; V gene: TRBV6-5; CDR3 protein: ASSSRQGYNEQF
J gene: TRBJ2-1; D gene: NA; V gene: TRBV5-1; CDR3 protein: ASSPRLTRQLNEQF
J gene: TRBJ2-3; D gene: TRBD2; V gene: TRBV20-1; CDR3 protein: SARVASGGSTDTQY
J gene: TRBJ2-2; D gene: NA; V gene: TRBV5-6; CDR3 protein: ASSSDVRTGELF